This T cell receptor beta chain derives from a study of a mutant IDH1 vaccine in newly diagnosed glioma. Study-wide context: Eight vaccinations went to patients in weeks 1, 3, 5, 7, 11, 15, 19, 23. Earlier care involved radiotherapy, temozolomide, or both, and the majority received both. Initiation of the vaccine course occurred 4-6 weeks after radiotherapy alone, or alongside temozolomide cycles. Study conclusions and caveats: Induction of immune responses by the vaccine occurred in about 95% of patients.

Time point meaning: week 23, last vaccination. Vaccine doses each comprised 300 ug of mutant IDH1 20-mer peptide, with topical imiquimod. V lost 4 bases, J lost 2 bases, and 17 bases lay in between. The CDR3 spans 16 residues. From germline, CDR1 is MGHDK and CDR2 SYGVNS. Repertoires were generated with immunoSEQ multiplex PCR, while TCRdb's copy carries only in-frame clones and drops some. The sample consists of 40,000 or so clones, roughly 84% of them appearing once. As to this clone: Its antigen is unknown.

V and J are TRBV25-1 and TRBJ2-5; D possibly matches TRBD1 or TRBD2 (6 bases each). Here the sequenced sample was PBMCs, taken from a glioma patient whose treatment included an IDH1 peptide vaccine. This TCR came from a woman aged 18-30 years with glioma. Some clones in this sample may be carry-over from other donors' samples. CDR3 protein: CASSGGDTGAQETQYF. The CDR3 bases are TGTGCCAGCAGTGGGGGTGACACGGGGGCTCAAGAGACCCAGTACTTC.